Listed below are T cell receptor beta chains from one sample, sequenced in a study of T-cell memory formation after mild COVID-19. TCRdb called the 5' RACE reads again in MiXCR, with one record for every CDR3 protein. The sample lists about 340,000 distinct CDR3 sequences, roughly 15% occurring once. Sequencing used PBMCs or a T cell subset sorted from them (not recorded which). Receptors were obtained from a man aged 18 to 30 who had mild COVID-19 (a few samples of this study predate the infection). Cell type and time point are not known. The CDR3 runs from the conserved cysteine through the conserved F or W. The order of the fields is J gene, clone size, V gene, D gene, CDR3 DNA, CDR3 protein. A D gene is named only where the DNA matches it firmly. Not all rows give a size; the values are once, few, many and, for expanded clones, a class.

>TRBJ1-1|.|TRBV4-1|.
TGCGCCAGCAGCCAACGCAGGGCGGGGACTGAAGCTTTCTTT
CASSQRRAGTEAFF
>TRBJ2-7|.|TRBV2|TRBD2
TGTGCCAGCAGGGGGGGACTAGCGGGGTCCTACGAGCAGTACTTC
CASRGGLAGSYEQYF
>TRBJ2-1|.|TRBV20-1|TRBD1
TGCAGTGCTAGAGGAGGGGGCAACGAGCAGTTCTTC
CSARGGGNEQFF
>TRBJ2-1|few|TRBV5-1|.
TGCGCCAGCAGCTTGGGAGGGCAGGGTGAGGAAGGCTCCTACAATGAGCAGTTCTTC
CASSLGGQGEEGSYNEQFF
>TRBJ1-1|.|TRBV18|.
TGTGCCAGCTCACCCCCGGGGAGGTTGAACACTGAAGCTTTCTTT
CASSPPGRLNTEAFF
>TRBJ2-3|.|TRBV5-5|TRBD2
TGTGCCAGCAGCTTGGTAGCGGGGGGGCCACAACGCACAGATACGCAGTATTTT
CASSLVAGGPQRTDTQYF
>TRBJ2-1|many|TRBV7-9|.
TGTGCCAGCACGGGATCCCCCTTCAATGAGCAGTTCTTC
CASTGSPFNEQFF
>TRBJ1-2|once|TRBV29-1|.
TGCAGCGTTGAAAGGGGGGCCGAGAACTATGGCTACACCTTC
CSVERGAENYGYTF
>TRBJ2-5|many|TRBV24-1|.
TGTGCCACCAGTGACCCTCGACAGCCCTCGGAGTACTTC
CATSDPRQPSEYF
>TRBJ1-2|.|TRBV2|.
TGTGCCAGCAGTGAGGACGGGCAATATGGCTACACCTTC
CASSEDGQYGYTF
>TRBJ2-2|few|TRBV9|TRBD2
TGTGCCAGCAGCGTGGCTAGCGGGGGAAGAAGGGAGCTGTTTTTT
CASSVASGGRRELFF
>TRBJ1-2|many|TRBV29-1|.
TGCAGCGTTAAGGGGGGTGATAACTATGGCTACACCTTC
CSVKGGDNYGYTF
>TRBJ2-1|.|TRBV7-9|.
TGTGCCAGCAGCTTAGGAGGGATGATCAATGAGCAGTTCTTC
CASSLGGMINEQFF
>TRBJ2-5|.|TRBV11-2|.
TGTGCCAGCAGCTTCGGGACGGGGCCGGGAGAGACCCAGTACTTC
CASSFGTGPGETQYF
>TRBJ2-7|.|TRBV14|.
TGTGCCAGCAGCCCAGGGTTCGAGCAGTACTTC
CASSPGFEQYF
>TRBJ2-3|few|TRBV10-3|TRBD2
TGTGCCATCAGCCGACTAGCGGGCCCTCCAGATACGCAGTATTTT
CAISRLAGPPDTQYF
>TRBJ2-7|.|TRBV4-1|.
TGCGCCAGCAGTTACGGGACTCGAGACTACGAGCAGTACTTC
CASSYGTRDYEQYF
>TRBJ1-5|few|TRBV19|TRBD1
TGTGCCAGTAGTTGGGCAGGGGGTCAGCCCCAGCATTTT
CASSWAGGQPQHF
>TRBJ2-3|few|TRBV20-1|.
TGCAGTGCCAGGAGGACACCCCGCACAGATACGCAGTATTTT
CSARRTPRTDTQYF
>TRBJ2-3|few|TRBV14|.
TGTGCCAGCAGCCAAACCTATCCCGGATCGGTATATACGCAGTATTTT
CASSQTYPGSVYTQYF
>TRBJ2-1|few|TRBV11-2|.
TGTGCCAGCAGCCATCTACGGGGTCGGGATATCTATGAGCAGTTCTTC
CASSHLRGRDIYEQFF
>TRBJ2-7|.|TRBV5-1|.
TGCGCCAGCAGTCCGGGGGTCGAAGACGAGCAGTACTTC
CASSPGVEDEQYF
>TRBJ2-1|many|TRBV6-2/TRBV6-3|TRBD2
TGTGCCAGCAGTTCCCTCCGGGGGGGGTACAATGAGCAGTTCTTC
CASSSLRGGYNEQFF
>TRBJ1-6|few|TRBV7-3|.
TGTGCCAGCAGCTTAGACGCCCGTGGGGCCGGGGATTCACCCCTCCACTTT
CASSLDARGAGDSPLHF
>TRBJ2-7|few|TRBV6-2/TRBV6-3|.
TGTGCCAGCAGCATGTCAAAGGGAGAGCAGTACTTC
CASSMSKGEQYF
>TRBJ2-5|many|TRBV7-2|.
TGTGCCAGCAGCTTAGTAGTTGGCCTCGGGCAAGAGACCCAGTACTTC
CASSLVVGLGQETQYF
>TRBJ2-3|.|TRBV4-1|.
TGCGCCAGCAGCCAAGAGGCGACTAAGGGTTATGAGCAGTATTTT
CASSQEATKGYEQYF
>TRBJ2-7|few|TRBV27|.
TGTGCCAGCAAACGGGTCGGGGGCTCCTACGAGCAGTACTTC
CASKRVGGSYEQYF
>TRBJ1-4|.|TRBV20-1|TRBD1
TGCAGTGCTAGAGATCGCCGACAGGGGCCTCAGGAGGAAAAACTGTTTTTT
CSARDRRQGPQEEKLFF
>TRBJ1-1|few|TRBV4-3|.
TGCGCCAGCAGCCAAGAGCGGGCCCAGAACACTGAAGCTTTCTTT
CASSQERAQNTEAFF
>TRBJ2-3|many|TRBV28|.
TGTGCCAGCAGTTTGGGGGGTCCTACGCAGTATTTT
CASSLGGPTQYF
>TRBJ2-1|few|TRBV28|.
TGTGCCAGCAGTTTAAGCCGGGTCGAGTTCTTC
CASSLSRVEFF
>TRBJ2-5|.|TRBV7-2|TRBD2
TGTGCCAGCAGCGCCATTGGGGGGGGGGAGACCCAGTACTTC
CASSAIGGGETQYF
>TRBJ1-3|.|TRBV12-3/TRBV12-4|.
TGTGCCAGCAGCAGGACGGCTGGAAACACCATATATTTT
CASSRTAGNTIYF
>TRBJ1-4|many|TRBV4-1|.
TGCGCCAGCAGCCAAGAAGGACAGAATGAAAAACTGTTTTTT
CASSQEGQNEKLFF
>TRBJ2-2|few|TRBV4-3|TRBD1
TGCGCCAGCAGCCCACAGGGGGCGCGTAACACCGGGGAGCTGTTTTTT
CASSPQGARNTGELFF
>TRBJ1-5|few|TRBV20-1|TRBD1
TGCAGTGCTAGTCTCCGGGACAGGTTCAATCAGCCCCAGCATTTT
CSASLRDRFNQPQHF
>TRBJ2-3|many|TRBV5-1|.
TGCGCCAGCAGCCGGACGCCACAGGAGGCAGATACGCAGTATTTT
CASSRTPQEADTQYF
>TRBJ2-7|few|TRBV20-1|.
TGCAGTGCTAGACTTATTTCGCAGGTCACTGCCGAGCAGTACTTC
CSARLISQVTAEQYF
>TRBJ1-1|.|TRBV4-1|.
TGCGCCAGCAGCCAATCAGGCCCGACCACTGAAGCTTTCTTT
CASSQSGPTTEAFF
>TRBJ2-5|.|TRBV15|.
TGTGCCACCAGCAGAGTCGGGTCGGGCGGGGAGACCCAGTACTTC
CATSRVGSGGETQYF
>TRBJ2-5|.|TRBV20-1|.
TGCAGTGCCCCTGGCGGGGCCCTCCAAGAGACCCAGTACTTC
CSAPGGALQETQYF
>TRBJ1-5|few|TRBV20-1|.
TGCAGTGCTAGGCAGAACAATCAGCCCCAGCATTTT
CSARQNNQPQHF
>TRBJ2-1|.|TRBV2|.
TGTGCCAGCAGCCCGCCGTTTCAGGGGAGCCCCAATGAGCAGTTCTTC
CASSPPFQGSPNEQFF
>TRBJ2-2|many|TRBV7-2|.
TGTGCCAGCAGCTTAAAGCCCGGCTCGGTCACCGGGGAGCTGTTTTTT
CASSLKPGSVTGELFF
>TRBJ1-3|.|TRBV9|.
TGTGCCAGCAGCGTCAACACCCCAGCGTCCGGAAACACCATATATTTT
CASSVNTPASGNTIYF
>TRBJ2-3|.|TRBV2|.
TGTGCCAGCAGTGGTCAAGGCACAGATACGCAGTATTTT
CASSGQGTDTQYF
>TRBJ2-3|once|TRBV6-2/TRBV6-3|.
TGTGCCAGCAGATGGACAGCCACAGATACGCAGTATTTT
CASRWTATDTQYF
>TRBJ2-7|few|TRBV5-1|.
TGCGCCAGCAGCAGCCGAACGGGGGAATTCTACGAGCAGTACTTC
CASSSRTGEFYEQYF
>TRBJ2-2|.|TRBV12-3/TRBV12-4|TRBD1
TGTGCCAGCAGTCAGACAGGGTATAACACCGGGGAGCTGTTTTTT
CASSQTGYNTGELFF
>TRBJ2-5|.|TRBV27|.
TGTGCCAGCAGTTTAGAGCGCGGACCTACGGAGACCCAGTACTTC
CASSLERGPTETQYF
>TRBJ1-3|.|TRBV6-5|.
TGTGCCAGCAGTTACTCGGGCACGGCTGTAAACACCATATATTTT
CASSYSGTAVNTIYF
>TRBJ1-2|many|TRBV6-5|.
TGTGCCAGCAGCCAGACCGGCGGCTATGGCTACACCTTC
CASSQTGGYGYTF